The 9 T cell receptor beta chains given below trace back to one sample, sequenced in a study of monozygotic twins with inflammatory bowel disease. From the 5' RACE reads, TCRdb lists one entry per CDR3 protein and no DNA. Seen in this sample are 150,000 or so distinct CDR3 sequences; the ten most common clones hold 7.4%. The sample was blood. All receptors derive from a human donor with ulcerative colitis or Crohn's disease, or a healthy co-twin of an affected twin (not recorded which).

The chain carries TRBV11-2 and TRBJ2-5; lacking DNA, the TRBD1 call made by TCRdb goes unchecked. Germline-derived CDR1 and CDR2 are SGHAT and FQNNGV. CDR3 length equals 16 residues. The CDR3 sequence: CASSLAGQGGGETQYF.

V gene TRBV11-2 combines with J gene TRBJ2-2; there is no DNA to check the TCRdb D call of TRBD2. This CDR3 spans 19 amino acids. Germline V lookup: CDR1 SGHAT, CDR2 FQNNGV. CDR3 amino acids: CASSLLTRLAGVKVGELFF.

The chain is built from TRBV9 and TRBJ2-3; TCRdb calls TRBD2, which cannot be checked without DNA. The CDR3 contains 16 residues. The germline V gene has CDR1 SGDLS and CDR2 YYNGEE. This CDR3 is CASSVVGTSGTDTQYF.

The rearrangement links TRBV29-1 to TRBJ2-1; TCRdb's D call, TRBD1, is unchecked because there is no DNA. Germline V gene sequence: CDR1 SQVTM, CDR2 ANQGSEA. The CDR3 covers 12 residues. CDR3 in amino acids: CSVVRGRGEQFF.

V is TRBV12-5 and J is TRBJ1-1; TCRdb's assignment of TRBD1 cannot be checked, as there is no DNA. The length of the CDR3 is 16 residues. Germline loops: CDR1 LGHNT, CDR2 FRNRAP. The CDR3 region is CASGFLGGTANTEAFF.

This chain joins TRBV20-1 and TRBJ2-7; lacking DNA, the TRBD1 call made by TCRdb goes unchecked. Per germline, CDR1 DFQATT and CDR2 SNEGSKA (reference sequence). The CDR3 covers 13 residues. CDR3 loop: CSARGTAFYEQYF.

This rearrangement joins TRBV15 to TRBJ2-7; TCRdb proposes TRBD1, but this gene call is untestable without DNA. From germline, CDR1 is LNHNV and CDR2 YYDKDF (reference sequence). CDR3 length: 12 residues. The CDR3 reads CATSSLLNEQYF.

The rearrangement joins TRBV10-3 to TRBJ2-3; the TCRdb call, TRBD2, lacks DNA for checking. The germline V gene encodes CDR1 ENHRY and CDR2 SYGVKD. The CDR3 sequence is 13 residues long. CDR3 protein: CAISESKRDTQYF.

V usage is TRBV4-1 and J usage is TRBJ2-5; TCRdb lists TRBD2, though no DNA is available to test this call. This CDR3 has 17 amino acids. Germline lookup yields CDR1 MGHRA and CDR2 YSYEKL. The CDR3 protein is CASSHPRATSEKETQYF.